There are many counts of the clone carrying this T cell receptor (beta chain). Its antigen remains unknown. The ends were cut back, 5 bases at V and 0 bases at J, with 21 bases in the middle. This CDR3 region has 18 residues. The germline CDR1 and CDR2 sequences are MNHEY and SMNVEV (reference sequence). This entry comes from a study of response to subunit inactivated influenza vaccine. Findings and caveats of the study: The authors proposed limited new T cell recruitment per seasonal influenza vaccination.

TCRdb fed the RT-PCR reads into MiXCR, producing one record per CDR3 protein. The top ten clones hold 12% of a sample with some 480,000 distinct CDR3 sequences, approximately 11% of them seen once. The chain combines TRBV27 with TRBJ2-3; a possible D gene is TRBD2 (5 bases). The source material was PBMCs from blood, sampled roughly 45 days after vaccination. This TCR was recovered from a man aged 50-60 years who received an inactivated influenza vaccine. This CDR3 reads CASSPVFSGTTSTDTQYF. The CDR3 DNA reads as TGTGCCAGCAGTCCGGTTTTCAGCGGAACTACTAGCACAGATACGCAGTATTTT.